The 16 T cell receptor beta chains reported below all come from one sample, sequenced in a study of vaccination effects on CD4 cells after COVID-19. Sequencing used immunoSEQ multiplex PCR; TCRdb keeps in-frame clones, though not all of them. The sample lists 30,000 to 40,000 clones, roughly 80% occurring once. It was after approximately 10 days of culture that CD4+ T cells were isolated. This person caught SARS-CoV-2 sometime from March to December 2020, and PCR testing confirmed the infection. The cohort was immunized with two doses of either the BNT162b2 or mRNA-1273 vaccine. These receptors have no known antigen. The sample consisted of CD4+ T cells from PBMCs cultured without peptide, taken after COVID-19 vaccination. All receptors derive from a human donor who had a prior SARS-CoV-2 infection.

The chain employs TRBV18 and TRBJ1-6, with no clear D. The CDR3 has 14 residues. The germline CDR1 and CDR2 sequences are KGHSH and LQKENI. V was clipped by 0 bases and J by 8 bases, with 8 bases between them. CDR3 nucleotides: TGTGCCAGCTCACCACCGTCGATGGATTCACCCCTCCACTTT. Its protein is CASSPPSMDSPLHF.

The CDR3 DNA reads as TGTGCCAGCAGCTTAGAAGGGCACGGGACCTATGGCTACACCTTC. The encoded protein is CASSLEGHGTYGYTF. The chain links TRBV5-5 to TRBJ1-2, with a weak D call TRBD1 (5 bases). V gave up 2 bases and J gave up 4 bases, with 15 bases separating them. This CDR3 is 15 amino acids long. Germline loops: CDR1 SGHKS, CDR2 YYEKEE (reference sequence). Based on the CDR3 plus reference TRBV5-5 and TRBJ1-2, the full variable domain is DAGVTQSPTHLIKTRGQQVTLRCSPISGHKSVSWYQQVLGQGPQFIFQYYEKEERGRGNFPDRFSARQFPNYSSELNVNALLLGDSALYLCASSLEGHGTYGYTFGSGTRLTVV.

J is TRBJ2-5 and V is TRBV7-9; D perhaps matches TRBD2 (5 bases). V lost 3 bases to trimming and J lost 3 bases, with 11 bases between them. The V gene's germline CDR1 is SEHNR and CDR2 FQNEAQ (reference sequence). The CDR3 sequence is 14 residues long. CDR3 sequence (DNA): TGTGCCAGCAGCTTTGGGCGGGCTAAAGAGACCCAGTACTTC. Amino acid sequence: CASSFGRAKETQYF.

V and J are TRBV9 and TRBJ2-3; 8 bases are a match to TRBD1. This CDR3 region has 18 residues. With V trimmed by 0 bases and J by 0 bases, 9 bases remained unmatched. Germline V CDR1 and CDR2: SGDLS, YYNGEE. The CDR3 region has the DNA TGTGCCAGCAGCGTAGAGTCACAGGGGGAGGTAAGCACAGATACGCAGTATTTT. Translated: CASSVESQGEVSTDTQYF.

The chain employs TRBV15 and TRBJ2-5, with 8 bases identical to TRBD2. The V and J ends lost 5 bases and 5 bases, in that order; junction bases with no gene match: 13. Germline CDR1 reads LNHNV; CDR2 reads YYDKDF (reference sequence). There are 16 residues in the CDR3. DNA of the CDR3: TGTGCCACCAGCGAACGGACTAGCTTGGATCGGGAGACCCAGTACTTC. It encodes CATSERTSLDRETQYF. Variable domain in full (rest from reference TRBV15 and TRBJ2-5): DAMVIQNPRYQVTQFGKPVTLSCSQTLNHNVMYWYQQKSSQAPKLLFHYYDKDFNNEADTPDNFQSRRPNTSFCFLDIRSPGLGDTAMYLCATSERTSLDRETQYFGPGTRLLVL.

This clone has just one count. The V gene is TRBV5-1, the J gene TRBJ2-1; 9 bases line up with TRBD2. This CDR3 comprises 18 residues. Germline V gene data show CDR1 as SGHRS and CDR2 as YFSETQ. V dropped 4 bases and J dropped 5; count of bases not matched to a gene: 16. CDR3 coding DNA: TGCGCCAGCAGCGGGGATCAGAGGAGCGGGGGGCTTCACAATGAGCAGTTCTTC. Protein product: CASSGDQRSGGLHNEQFF.

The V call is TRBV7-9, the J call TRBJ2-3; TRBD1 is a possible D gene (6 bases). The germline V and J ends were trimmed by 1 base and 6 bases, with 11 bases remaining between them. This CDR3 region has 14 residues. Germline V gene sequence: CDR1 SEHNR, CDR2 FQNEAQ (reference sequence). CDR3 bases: TGTGCCAGCAGCTTAGACAGGGCTGGCGATACGCAGTATTTT. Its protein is CASSLDRAGDTQYF.

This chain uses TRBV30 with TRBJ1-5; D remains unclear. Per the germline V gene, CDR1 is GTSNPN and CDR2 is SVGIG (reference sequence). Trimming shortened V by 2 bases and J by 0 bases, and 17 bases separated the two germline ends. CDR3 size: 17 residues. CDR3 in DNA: TGTGCCTGGAGTCAAGGGCTAAACAGCGATAGCAATCAGCCCCAGCATTTT. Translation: CAWSQGLNSDSNQPQHF.

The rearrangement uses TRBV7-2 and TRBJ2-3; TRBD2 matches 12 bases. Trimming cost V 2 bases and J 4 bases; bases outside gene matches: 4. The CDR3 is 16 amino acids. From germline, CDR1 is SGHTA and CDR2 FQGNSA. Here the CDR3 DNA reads TGTGCCAGCAGCTTACGGACTAGCGGGGCAGCAGATACGCAGTATTTT. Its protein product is CASSLRTSGAADTQYF. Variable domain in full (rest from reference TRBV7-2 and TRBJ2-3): GAGVSQSPSNKVTEKGKDVELRCDPISGHTALYWYRQSLGQGLEFLIYFQGNSAPDKSGLPSDRFSAERTGGSVSTLTIQRTQQEDSAVYLCASSLRTSGAADTQYFGPGTRLTVL.

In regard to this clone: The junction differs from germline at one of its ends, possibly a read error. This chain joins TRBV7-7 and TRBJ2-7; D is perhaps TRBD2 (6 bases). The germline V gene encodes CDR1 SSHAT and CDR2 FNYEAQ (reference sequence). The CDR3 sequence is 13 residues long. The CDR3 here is CASSLDTGTEQYF. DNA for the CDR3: TGTGCTAGCAGCTTAGACACCGGGACTGAGCAGTACTTC.

This chain's CDR3 is CASSDPRNWETQYF. The CDR3 region has the DNA TGTGCCAGCAGTGATCCCCGGAATTGGGAGACCCAGTACTTC. The chain links TRBV2 to TRBJ2-5; D remains ambiguous. V was cut by 3 bases and J by 5 bases, with 13 bases left in between. CDR1 and CDR2 (germline): SNHLY, FYNNEI. The CDR3 has 14 amino acids.

CDR3 bases: TGTGCCAACCGGATGATTGGGACACCGAAACTACATTCCTACGAGCAGTACTTC. Translation gives CANRMIGTPKLHSYEQYF. The rearrangement joins TRBV11-2 to TRBJ2-7; D perhaps matches TRBD1 (6 bases). V shed 10 bases and J shed 1 base, with 29 bases lying between them. This CDR3 comprises 18 residues. CDR1 is SGHAT and CDR2 is FQNNGV in the germline V gene.

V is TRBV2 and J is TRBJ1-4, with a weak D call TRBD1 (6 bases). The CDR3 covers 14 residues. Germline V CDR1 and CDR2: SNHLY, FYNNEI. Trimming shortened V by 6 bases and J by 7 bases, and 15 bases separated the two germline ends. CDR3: CASRETGSIEKLFF. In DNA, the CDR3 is TGTGCCAGCAGAGAGACAGGATCGATTGAAAAACTGTTTTTT.

In DNA, the CDR3 is TGCGCCAGCAGCCAAGCCCGGGGCGGGGTTGTCTGGGAGACCCAGTACTTC. The encoded protein is CASSQARGGVVWETQYF. V usage is TRBV4-1 and J usage is TRBJ2-5, with a tentative D call TRBD2 (6 bases). The CDR3 runs to 17 residues. Between the trimmed V and J ends, which lost 1 base and 5 bases, there was a span of 20 bases. Germline CDR1 reads MGHRA; CDR2 reads YSYEKL.

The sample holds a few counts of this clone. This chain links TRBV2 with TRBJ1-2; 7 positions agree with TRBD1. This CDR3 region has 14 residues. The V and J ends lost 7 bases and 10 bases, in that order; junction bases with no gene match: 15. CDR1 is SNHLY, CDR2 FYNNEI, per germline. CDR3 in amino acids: CASIRTRDSLFYTF. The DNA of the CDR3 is TGTGCCAGCATCCGTACCCGGGACAGCCTTTTCTACACCTTC. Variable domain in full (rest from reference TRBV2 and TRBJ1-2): EPEVTQTPSHQVTQMGQEVILRCVPISNHLYFYWYRQILGQKVEFLVSFYNNEISEKSEIFDDQFSVERPDGSNFTLKIRSTKLEDSAMYFCASIRTRDSLFYTFGSGTRLTVV.

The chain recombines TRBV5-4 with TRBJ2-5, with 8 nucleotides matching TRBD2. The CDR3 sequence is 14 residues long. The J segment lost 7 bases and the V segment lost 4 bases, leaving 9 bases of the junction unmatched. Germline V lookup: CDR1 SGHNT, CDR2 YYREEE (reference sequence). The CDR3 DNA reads TGTGCCAGCAGCCTCGGGACTAGGGAGGCGACCCAGTACTTC. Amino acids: CASSLGTREATQYF.